The 31 T cell receptor beta chains below all came from one sample that was sequenced in a study of post-analysis software for immune sequencing data. Notes on the study in general: Patients had higher frequencies than controls of about five TRBV segments, including TRBV5-6, TRBV5-1 and TRBV20-1.

cDNA libraries of TCR beta carried unique molecular identifiers. TCRdb re-called the PCR reads with MiXCR, one entry per CDR3 protein. The sample shows hundreds of thousands of distinct CDR3 sequences, about a third of them seen only once. Their antigens remain unidentified. Sequenced input: blood. The receptors here all came from a girl under 18 with multiple sclerosis.

V and J are TRBV10-3 and TRBJ2-1; TRBD1 might be the D (6 bases). The CDR3 has 15 amino acids. CDR1 ENHRY and CDR2 SYGVKD come from the germline V gene. V lost 1 base and J lost 4, with 11 bases in between. CDR3 amino acids: CAISELDSLYNEQFF. CDR3 nucleotide sequence: TGTGCCATCAGTGAGTTGGACAGCTTATACAATGAGCAGTTCTTC.

In this sample, this clonotype turned up many times. J is TRBJ2-3 and V is TRBV4-3; D perhaps matches TRBD2 (5 bases). Per the germline V gene, CDR1 is LGHNA and CDR2 is YSLEER. The germline V and J ends were trimmed by 1 base and 2 bases, with 7 bases remaining between them. This CDR3 is 14 amino acids long. CDR3 region: CASSQVANTDTQYF. DNA of the CDR3: TGCGCCAGCAGCCAAGTAGCGAACACAGATACGCAGTATTTT.

The chain recombines TRBV7-9 with TRBJ2-5; D not certain. CDR1 is SEHNR, CDR2 FQNEAQ, per germline (reference sequence). The CDR3 is 13 amino acids. The V end was cut by 3 bases, the J end by 1 base, with 6 bases between. CDR3 protein: CASSLIVQETQYF. The CDR3 coding sequence is TGTGCCAGCAGCTTGATCGTCCAAGAGACCCAGTACTTC.

The chain is built from TRBV12-3 or TRBV12-4 and TRBJ2-5, with 10 bases identical to TRBD2. The CDR3 loop spans 15 amino acids. Germline trimming cut 6 bases from V and 4 bases from J; bases unmatched to any gene: 8. The CDR3 here is CASRDQRGGGETQYF. CDR3 DNA sequence: TGTGCCAGCAGAGATCAGCGGGGGGGCGGAGAGACCCAGTACTTC.

The V and J genes are TRBV10-3 and TRBJ2-5; tentative D call: TRBD2 (6 bases). The CDR3 extends over 13 amino acids. Germline assignment: CDR1 ENHRY and CDR2 SYGVKD. Between the trimmed V and J ends, which lost 8 bases and 2 bases, there was a span of 12 bases. CDR3 residues: CAISEGLQETQYF. CDR3 nucleotide sequence: TGTGCCATCTCGGAGGGCTTGCAAGAGACCCAGTACTTC.

The chain carries TRBV12-3 or TRBV12-4 and TRBJ2-1; perhaps D is TRBD1 or TRBD2 (5 bases each). The CDR3 is 15 residues long. V shed 7 bases and J shed 12 bases, with 25 bases lying between them. The CDR3, as DNA: TGTGCCAGCAATCCGACTATAGGGGCGCTAAATCGGCAGTTCTTC. Amino acids: CASNPTIGALNRQFF.

A few counts support this clonotype. The rearrangement joins TRBV3-1 to TRBJ2-7, with 7 bases aligning to TRBD1. Trimming cost V 4 bases and J 5 bases; bases outside gene matches: 5. CDR3 length equals 13 residues. Looked up from germline, CDR1 is LGHDT and CDR2 is YNNKEL (reference sequence). The CDR3 DNA reads as TGTGCCAGCAGCCTCCAGGGACAGCACGAGCAGTACTTC. Translated: CASSLQGQHEQYF.

V and J are TRBV21-1 and TRBJ2-5. TRBV21-1 is deemed a pseudogene. The length of the CDR3 is 13 residues. For the CDR3, the DNA is TGTGCCAGCAGCAAAAAAGGCCAAGAGACCCAGTACTTC. This translates into CASSKKGQETQYF.

The rearrangement links TRBV2 to TRBJ2-7; 12 positions agree with TRBD1. The germline CDR1 and CDR2 sequences are SNHLY and FYNNEI. This CDR3 spans 17 amino acids. Unmatched junction bases numbered 12, after V lost 4 bases and J lost 5 bases. CDR3 nucleotide sequence: TGTGCCAGCAGTGCCGGGACAGGGGGCTCGCACCTACACGAGCAGTACTTC. Translated: CASSAGTGGSHLHEQYF.

This clonotype was seen only a few times. The J gene is TRBJ2-5, the V gene TRBV3-1; a possible D gene is TRBD1 (6 bases). Between the trimmed V and J ends, which lost 0 bases and 7 bases, there was a span of 9 bases. This CDR3 has 13 amino acids. Germline V gives CDR1 LGHDT, CDR2 YNNKEL (reference sequence). In DNA, the CDR3 is TGTGCCAGCAGCCAAGATAGAGGGGGGACCCAGTACTTC. Protein: CASSQDRGGTQYF.

This clonotype was recorded a few times. This chain uses TRBV30 with TRBJ2-7; 7 bases are shared with TRBD1. This CDR3 region has 12 residues. Germline CDR1 and CDR2: GTSNPN and SVGIG (reference sequence). The V and J ends lost 5 bases and 1 base, in that order; junction bases with no gene match: 2. The CDR3, as DNA: TGTGCCTGGGGGGACAGATCCTACGAGCAGTACTTC. Its protein is CAWGDRSYEQYF.

The chain is built from TRBV3-1 and TRBJ2-1; D is uncertain. Germline values: CDR1 LGHDT, CDR2 YNNKEL (reference sequence). The CDR3 runs 16 residues. V lost 1 base, J lost 7 bases, and 17 bases lay in between. CDR3 sequence: CASSQVILAILNEQFF. Here the CDR3 DNA reads TGTGCCAGCAGCCAAGTGATATTAGCCATACTGAATGAGCAGTTCTTC.

This clonotype was seen a handful of times. The V gene is TRBV27, the J gene TRBJ2-5; tentatively, D is TRBD1 or TRBD2 (6 bases each). With the DNA end fitting TRBJ2-7 better, the J assignment may be wrong. Germline values: CDR1 MNHEY, CDR2 SMNVEV (reference sequence). This CDR3 region has 15 residues. This chain's CDR3 is CASSIRGLRNYEQYF. CDR3 sequence (DNA): TGTGCCAGCAGTATCCGGGGGCTCCGGAACTACGAGCAGTACTTC.

The rearrangement uses TRBV7-2 and TRBJ1-5; 8 nucleotides line up with TRBD1. Germline V lookup: CDR1 SGHTA, CDR2 FQGNSA. J was trimmed by 3 bases and V by 4 bases; bases with no gene match: 5. This CDR3 is built from 15 residues. CDR3 residues: CASSWDRSYNQPQHF. CDR3 coding DNA: TGTGCCAGCAGCTGGGACAGGAGTTACAATCAGCCCCAGCATTTT.

The chain uses TRBV11-2 and TRBJ2-7, with 10 bases that match TRBD1. J gave up 3 bases and V 5 bases, and 16 bases lay outside the gene matches. The germline CDR1 and CDR2 sequences are SGHAT and FQNNGV. The CDR3 spans 18 residues. The chain's CDR3 is CASSPTSRDRGRDYEQYF. The CDR3 DNA reads TGTGCCAGCAGCCCTACGTCCCGGGACAGGGGACGGGACTACGAGCAGTACTTC.

The chain has TRBV7-9 and TRBJ2-3; D is uncertain. Trimming pared 3 bases from V and 6 bases from J, leaving 7 bases between. The CDR3 extends over 12 amino acids. Germline V gene sequence: CDR1 SEHNR, CDR2 FQNEAQ (reference sequence). CDR3 residues: CASSLIADTQYF. CDR3 sequence (DNA): TGTGCCAGCAGCTTGATCGCGGATACGCAGTATTTT.

This clonotype has just a few counts. The rearrangement uses TRBV3-1 and TRBJ1-6; D remains ambiguous. This CDR3 spans 13 amino acids. Germline V CDR1 and CDR2: LGHDT, YNNKEL (reference sequence). The germline V and J ends were trimmed by 1 base and 12 bases, with 10 bases remaining between them. CDR3 coding DNA: TGTGCCAGCAGCCAAGCTCCACCGGGACCCCTCCACTTT. This sequence encodes CASSQAPPGPLHF.

In its sample, this clonotype was seen a few times. The chain combines TRBV7-2 with TRBJ1-2, with 11 bases identical to TRBD1. From germline, CDR1 is SGHTA and CDR2 FQGNSA. Unmatched junction bases numbered 10, after V lost 5 bases and J lost 8 bases. The CDR3 length is 15 residues. CDR3 DNA sequence: TGTGCCAGCAGCACAAGGGACAGGGGGGTGGGAGGCTACACCTTC. This translates into CASSTRDRGVGGYTF.

This clonotype has a handful of counts. V gene TRBV7-9 combines with J gene TRBJ2-5, with 7 bases lining up with TRBD2. The CDR3 length is 13 residues. The V gene end was trimmed by 7 bases and the J gene end by 4 bases; junction bases not matched to a gene: 6. Germline V gene sequence: CDR1 SEHNR, CDR2 FQNEAQ (reference sequence). CDR3 sequence: CASTISGVETQYF. The CDR3 nucleotides read TGTGCCAGCACCATCAGCGGGGTAGAGACCCAGTACTTC. The whole variable domain, filled in from reference TRBV7-9 and TRBJ2-5, reads DTGVSQNPRHKITKRGQNVTFRCDPISEHNRLYWYRQTLGQGPEFLTYFQNEAQLEKSRLLSDRFSAERPKGSFSTLEIQRTEQGDSAMYLCASTISGVETQYFGPGTRLLVL.

This chain joins TRBV24-1 and TRBJ1-1; possible D gene TRBD1, 5 bases. CDR1 is KGHDR and CDR2 is SFDVKD in the germline V gene. The V and J ends lost 2 bases and 6 bases respectively, with 15 bases between them. The CDR3 is 15 residues long. The CDR3 here is CATSDSQTGGAEAFF. The CDR3 DNA follows: TGTGCCACCAGTGATTCCCAAACCGGGGGGGCTGAAGCTTTCTTT.

This clonotype was detected a few times. The rearrangement links TRBV10-3 to TRBJ2-5, with no clear D. CDR1 ENHRY and CDR2 SYGVKD come from the germline V gene. The V end lost 2 bases, the J end lost 5 bases, and 12 bases lay between the germline ends. CDR3 size: 14 residues. CDR3 nucleotides: TGTGCCATCAGTGAGGGGTTTTTCGTGGAGACCCAGTACTTC. Its translation: CAISEGFFVETQYF.

The chain employs TRBV9 and TRBJ1-6; TRBD1 is a possible D gene (6 bases). Germline-derived CDR1 and CDR2 are SGDLS and YYNGEE. The ends were cut back, 3 bases at V and 9 bases at J, with 22 bases in the middle. The CDR3 extends over 17 amino acids. Here the CDR3 reads CASSEQPGGGIGSPLHF. The CDR3 nucleotides are TGTGCCAGCAGCGAGCAGCCGGGGGGCGGAATCGGTTCACCCCTCCACTTT.

The V and J genes are TRBV5-6 and TRBJ2-5; D might be TRBD2 (6 bases). The V gene lost 3 bases and the J gene lost 4 bases, with 19 bases spanning the gap. Germline V CDR1 and CDR2: SGHDT, YYEEEE. This CDR3 spans 16 amino acids. CDR3 sequence reads: CASSSRGLLGRETQYF. The CDR3, as DNA: TGTGCCAGCAGCTCTCGGGGATTACTCGGGAGAGAGACCCAGTACTTC. Drawing the rest from reference TRBV5-6 and TRBJ2-5, the complete variable domain is DAGVTQSPTHLIKTRGQQVTLRCSPKSGHDTVSWYQQALGQGPQFIFQYYEEEERQRGNFPDRFSGHQFPNYSSELNVNALLLGDSALYLCASSSRGLLGRETQYFGPGTRLLVL.

The gene calls are TRBV10-3 and TRBJ1-5, with D perhaps TRBD1 (5 bases). The length of the CDR3 is 12 residues. Trimming left V 5 bases short and J 4 bases short, with 6 bases between. Germline CDR1 ENHRY, CDR2 SYGVKD. CDR3 sequence reads: CAISQGNQPQHF. CDR3 nucleotides: TGTGCCATCAGTCAGGGAAATCAGCCCCAGCATTTT.

V is TRBV11-2 and J is TRBJ2-4; 12 bases fit TRBD2. Per the germline V gene, CDR1 is SGHAT and CDR2 is FQNNGV. The CDR3 contains 16 residues. With V trimmed by 3 bases and J by 6 bases, 6 bases remained unmatched. The CDR3 sequence is CASSLTSGGGGNIQYF. The CDR3 DNA reads TGTGCCAGCAGCTTGACTAGCGGGGGTGGAGGAAACATTCAGTACTTC.

The chain recombines TRBV6-6 with TRBJ2-7; 8 bases match TRBD1. The V and J ends lost 7 bases and 4 bases, in that order; junction bases with no gene match: 9. In germline, CDR1 is MNHNY, CDR2 SVGAGI (reference sequence). This CDR3 is 14 amino acids long. This CDR3 is CASTGTGSRYEQYF. The DNA of the CDR3 is TGTGCCAGCACCGGGACAGGCTCCAGATACGAGCAGTACTTC.

This clonotype was seen more than once but under ten times. This chain's CDR3 is CASSLAGGSDINEQFF. CDR3 sequence (DNA): TGTGCCAGCAGCCTTGCAGGGGGCTCAGACATAAATGAGCAGTTCTTC. The genes are TRBV3-1 and TRBJ2-1; 8 bases map to TRBD1. The CDR3 has 16 amino acids. Germline V gene lookup returns CDR1 LGHDT and CDR2 YNNKEL (reference sequence). With V trimmed by 4 bases and J by 7 bases, 12 bases remained unmatched.

This clonotype has only a few counts. This rearrangement joins TRBV7-9 to TRBJ2-1; TRBD1 agrees at 8 bases. The trim removed 4 bases at V and 7 bases at J, leaving 18 bases unmatched. Germline loops: CDR1 SEHNR, CDR2 FQNEAQ (reference sequence). The CDR3 sequence is 18 residues long. The CDR3 protein is CASSSSDRATSPDNEQFF. The DNA of the CDR3 is TGTGCCAGCAGCTCTTCGGACAGGGCAACATCCCCAGATAATGAGCAGTTCTTC.

The chain uses TRBV2 and TRBJ1-4; a weak D match, TRBD1 (6 bases). Germline values: CDR1 SNHLY, CDR2 FYNNEI. The CDR3 loop spans 13 amino acids. Between the trimmed V and J ends, which lost 7 bases and 10 bases, there was a span of 16 bases. The CDR3 sequence: CASILGQSAKLFF. DNA for the CDR3: TGTGCCAGCATCCTCGGACAGTCCGCAAAACTGTTTTTT. Full variable domain (outside the CDR3, taken from reference TRBV2 and TRBJ1-4): EPEVTQTPSHQVTQMGQEVILRCVPISNHLYFYWYRQILGQKVEFLVSFYNNEISEKSEIFDDQFSVERPDGSNFTLKIRSTKLEDSAMYFCASILGQSAKLFFGSGTQLSVL.

Only a few counts were recorded for this clonotype. This chain joins TRBV3-1 and TRBJ1-4; no clear D gene. The germline V gene encodes CDR1 LGHDT and CDR2 YNNKEL (reference sequence). The CDR3 is made up of 13 amino acids. Trimming took 4 bases from V and 4 from J, leaving 7 bases between them. The CDR3, as DNA: TGTGCCAGCAGCCTTGATCATAATGAAAAACTGTTTTTT. Translated: CASSLDHNEKLFF. Full variable domain (rest looked up from reference TRBV3-1 and TRBJ1-4): DTAVSQTPKYLVTQMGNDKSIKCEQNLGHDTMYWYKQDSKKFLKIMFSYNNKELIINETVPNRFSPKSPDKAHLNLHINSLELGDSAVYFCASSLDHNEKLFFGSGTQLSVL.

A few counts support this clonotype. The V gene is TRBV29-1, the J gene TRBJ2-1, with TRBD1 identical over 7 bases. Germline V gene lookup returns CDR1 SQVTM and CDR2 ANQGSEA. The CDR3 length is 15 residues. J lost 2 bases, V lost 1 base, and 5 bases had no gene match. This CDR3 is CSVEGWQGAYNEQFF. The CDR3 DNA follows: TGCAGCGTTGAAGGCTGGCAGGGGGCCTACAATGAGCAGTTCTTC.